This T cell receptor (beta chain) is from a study of identical twins. TCRdb independently ran MiXCR on the 5' RACE reads; one entry per CDR3 protein. This sample has roughly 690,000 distinct CDR3 sequences; roughly 6.2% occur once, and the top ten carry under 2%. This clonotype has ten or more counts. Mismatch with germline at one junction end may stem from a read error. The CDR3 is made up of 13 amino acids. Germline CDR1 LGHDT, CDR2 YNNKEL (reference sequence). J is TRBJ2-3 and V is TRBV3-1, with a possible D match to TRBD2 (5 bases). The clonotype originates from a man aged 18 to 30 in good health. The sequenced sample consisted of naive T cells sorted from blood. The chain's CDR3 is CASSGGGTDTQYF. The CDR3 DNA is TGCGCCAGCAGTGGAGGAGGCACAGATACGCAGTATTTT.